One and the same sample provided the 9 T cell receptor beta chains below, sequenced in a study of blood T cell repertoires in COVID-19. Assay: immunoSEQ multiplex PCR; the TCRdb copy retains only in-frame clones and omits some. The table has approximately 180,000 clones, more than 75% seen once. What was sequenced was peripheral blood. The receptors were sampled from a woman in her 70s with COVID-19, enrolled during active disease.

The rearrangement uses TRBV7-3 and TRBJ1-6, with TRBD1 identical over 9 bases. This CDR3 comprises 15 residues. CDR1 SGHTA and CDR2 FQGTGA come from the germline V gene. Trimming took 5 bases from V and 9 from J; bases not matched to a gene: 8. The CDR3 nucleotides read TGTGCCAGCAGCAAAACAGGGGGCGCAGGTTCACCCCTCCACTTT. This encodes CASSKTGGAGSPLHF. The whole variable domain, remainder taken from reference TRBV7-3 and TRBJ1-6, is GAGVSQTPSNKVTEKGKYVELRCDPISGHTALYWYRQSLGQGPEFLIYFQGTGAADDSGLPNDRFFAVRPEGSVSTLKIQRTERGDSAVYLCASSKTGGAGSPLHFGNGTRLTVT.

Regarding this clone: Other DNA sequences in this sample translate to the same CDR3. This chain's CDR3 is CASSPGRNEQFF. As DNA, the CDR3 is TGTGCCAGCTCACCAGGGAGAAATGAGCAGTTCTTC. The rearrangement uses TRBV18 and TRBJ2-1, with TRBD2 as a possible D gene (5 bases). V lost 2 bases and J 7 bases, leaving 6 bases between the germline ends. Germline CDR1 and CDR2: KGHSH and LQKENI. The CDR3 loop spans 12 amino acids.

The chain links TRBV27 to TRBJ1-5, with D tentatively TRBD1 (6 bases). V was pared by 3 bases and J by 2 bases, with 14 bases between. The CDR3 is made up of 16 amino acids. The germline V gene has CDR1 MNHEY and CDR2 SMNVEV (reference sequence). The CDR3 loop is CASSFWGQGGNQPQHF. The CDR3 region has the DNA TGTGCCAGCAGTTTCTGGGGGCAGGGTGGCAATCAGCCCCAGCATTTT.

The chain carries TRBV4-2 and TRBJ1-2; tentatively, D is TRBD1 (5 bases). Germline values: CDR1 LGHNA, CDR2 YNFKEQ. Trimming removed 0 bases at V and 4 bases at J, with 9 bases between. The CDR3 has 14 amino acids. The CDR3 reads CASSQDDRVYGYTF. CDR3 nucleotide sequence: TGTGCCAGCAGCCAAGATGACAGAGTCTATGGCTACACCTTC.

This clone has a handful of counts. The CDR3 nucleotides read TGCAGCGCCACTACAGGGGCCTTTTTTGACGAGCAGTACTTC. This sequence encodes CSATTGAFFDEQYF. The rearrangement uses TRBV29-1 and TRBJ2-7, with TRBD1 identical over 7 bases. The CDR3 length is 14 residues. Germline-derived CDR1 and CDR2 are SQVTM and ANQGSEA. The V segment lost 7 bases and the J segment 5 bases; nucleotides outside the gene matches: 14.

The rearrangement joins TRBV11-3 to TRBJ1-1; D gene uncertain. Germline CDR1 and CDR2: SGHNT and YENEEA. V was shortened by 2 bases and J by 5 bases, with 9 bases between the two germline ends. The CDR3 has 13 residues. The CDR3 DNA follows: TGTGCCAGCAGCTTATTAGCCTGGACTGAAGCTTTCTTT. Translating it yields CASSLLAWTEAFF.

The rearrangement uses TRBV10-3 and TRBJ2-7, with D perhaps TRBD1 (6 bases). The CDR3 contains 16 residues. Germline V CDR1 and CDR2: ENHRY, SYGVKD. Trimming stripped 3 bases from V and 3 bases from J, with 18 bases between. The CDR3 DNA is TGTGCCATCAGTGACTCGAAACAGGGCTCTAACTACGAGCAGTACTTC. It codes for CAISDSKQGSNYEQYF.

This chain joins TRBV11-1 and TRBJ2-4; 8 bases agree with TRBD2. The germline gives CDR1 SGHAT, CDR2 FQDESV (reference sequence). With V trimmed by 6 bases and J by 5 bases, 6 bases remained unmatched. There are 14 residues in the CDR3. CDR3 sequence (DNA): TGTGCCAGCAGGACAACTAGCGGAGAAAACATTCAGTACTTC. Translation: CASRTTSGENIQYF.

V and J are TRBV11-1 and TRBJ1-2; the match to TRBD1 covers 9 bases. Germline V gives CDR1 SGHAT, CDR2 FQDESV (reference sequence). V was pared by 5 bases and J by 3 bases, with 4 bases of the junction left unmatched. CDR3 length equals 14 residues. CDR3 sequence: CASSPGQGHYGYTF. CDR3 bases: TGTGCCAGCAGCCCAGGACAGGGGCACTATGGCTACACCTTC.